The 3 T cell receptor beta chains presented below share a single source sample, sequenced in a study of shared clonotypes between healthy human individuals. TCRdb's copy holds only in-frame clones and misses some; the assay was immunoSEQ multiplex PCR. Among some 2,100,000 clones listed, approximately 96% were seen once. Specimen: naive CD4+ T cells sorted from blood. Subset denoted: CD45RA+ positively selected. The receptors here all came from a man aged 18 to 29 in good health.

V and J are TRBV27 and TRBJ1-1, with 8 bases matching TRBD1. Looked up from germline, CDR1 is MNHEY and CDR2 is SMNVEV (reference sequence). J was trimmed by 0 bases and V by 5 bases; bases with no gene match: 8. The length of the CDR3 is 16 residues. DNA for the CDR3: TGTGCCAGCAGTCGGACAGGGACCATCATGAACACTGAAGCTTTCTTT. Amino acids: CASSRTGTIMNTEAFF.

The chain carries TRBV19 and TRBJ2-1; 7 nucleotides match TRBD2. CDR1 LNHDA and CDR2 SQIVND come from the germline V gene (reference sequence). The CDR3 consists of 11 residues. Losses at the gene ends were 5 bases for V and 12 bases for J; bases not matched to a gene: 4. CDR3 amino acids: CASSPGRMQFF. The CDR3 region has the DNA TGTGCCAGTAGTCCCGGGAGGATGCAGTTCTTC.

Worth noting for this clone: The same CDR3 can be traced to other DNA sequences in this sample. This chain's CDR3 is CASSWAPQETQYF. The CDR3 DNA reads as TGTGCCAGCAGCTGGGCACCCCAAGAGACCCAGTACTTC. This rearrangement joins TRBV11-2 to TRBJ2-5; D is unresolved. Between the trimmed V and J ends, which lost 4 bases and 1 base, there was a span of 7 bases. The V gene's germline CDR1 is SGHAT and CDR2 FQNNGV. CDR3 length equals 13 residues.